Presented here are 30 T cell receptor beta chains from one specimen sequenced in a study of read filtering for tumor transcriptome and immune sequencing. This library used roughly 400 ng RNA and molecular barcoded adaptors spanning alpha/delta and beta/gamma chains. TCRdb re-analysed the reads in MiXCR, keeping a single row per CDR3 protein. The sample includes 85,000 to 100,000 distinct CDR3 sequences, roughly 21% of them seen just once. Sequencing was performed on a population of CD138-negative cells sorted from bone marrow. The receptor source for this set is a donor aged 40 or over with multiple myeloma.

A note on this clonotype: This may arise from a read error, as a much more abundant clone is one base away. This chain joins TRBV6-1 and TRBJ2-1; tentatively, D is TRBD2 (5 bases). The V gene lost 5 bases and the J gene lost 1 base, with 15 bases spanning the gap. This CDR3 contains 16 residues. Germline V gene sequence: CDR1 MNHNS, CDR2 SASEGT. CDR3 nucleotide sequence: TGTGCCAGCAGTCCCCCTGAGCAGCGGTCCTACAATGAGCAGTTCTTC. As protein: CASSPPEQRSYNEQFF.

In this sample, this clonotype turned up many times. CDR3 sequence: CASSPRPGTSRSYEQYF. CDR3 sequence (DNA): TGTGCCAGCTCACCACGTCCCGGGACGTCCCGCTCCTACGAGCAGTACTTC. The V and J genes are TRBV18 and TRBJ2-7; D may correspond to TRBD1 or TRBD2 (5 bases each). The CDR3 totals 17 residues. Looked up from germline, CDR1 is KGHSH and CDR2 is LQKENI. V was cut by 1 base and J by 0 bases, with 16 bases left in between.

The gene calls are TRBV28 and TRBJ1-5; D not certain. V shed 4 bases and J shed 0 bases, with 10 bases lying between them. Looked up from germline, CDR1 is MDHEN and CDR2 is SYDVKM. The CDR3 sequence is 15 residues long. CDR3 in amino acids: CASSSAGSSNQPQHF. As DNA, the CDR3 is TGTGCCAGCAGTTCCGCGGGGTCTAGCAATCAGCCCCAGCATTTT. The whole variable domain, remainder taken from reference TRBV28 and TRBJ1-5, is DVKVTQSSRYLVKRTGEKVFLECVQDMDHENMFWYRQDPGLGLRLIYFSYDVKMKEKGDIPEGYSVSREKKERFSLILESASTNQTSMYLCASSSAGSSNQPQHFGDGTRLSIL.

Many counts were recorded for this clonotype. The chain joins TRBV29-1 to TRBJ2-7; 7 bases match TRBD1. This CDR3 is built from 13 residues. Trimming removed 4 bases from V and 7 bases from J; junction bases left unmatched: 10. Germline lookup yields CDR1 SQVTM and CDR2 ANQGSEA. The CDR3 bases are TGCAGCGTTGCCCCAACAGGGGCTGGGGAGCAGTACTTC. As protein: CSVAPTGAGEQYF.

This clonotype was counted ten times or more. The rearrangement joins TRBV11-2 to TRBJ2-2, with D perhaps TRBD1 or TRBD2 (6 bases each). Germline V gene data show CDR1 as SGHAT and CDR2 as FQNNGV. Deletions cut 0 bases from V and 7 bases from J, with 9 bases between. The length of the CDR3 is 14 residues. The CDR3, as DNA: TGTGCCAGCAGCTTAGACGGGGGCGGCGGGGAGCTGTTTTTT. Translation: CASSLDGGGGELFF.

Comments on this clonotype: A read error may be the cause here, since a much bigger clone is one base away. This rearrangement joins TRBV29-1 to TRBJ2-7, with a tentative D call TRBD1 (5 bases). The better agreement between TRBJ2-1 and the DNA end casts doubt on the J call. The CDR3 is 13 amino acids. The germline gives CDR1 SQVTM, CDR2 ANQGSEA. The CDR3 DNA reads TGCAGCGTACGACAGAGCTCTTACAATGGGCAGTTCTTC. It encodes CSVRQSSYNGQFF.

Remarks on this clonotype: A much larger clone lies one base from this, so it may be a read error. The CDR3 ends on some other residue instead of the conserved phenylalanine or tryptophan, so this is likely a read error. This chain links TRBV5-5 with TRBJ2-4; D not certain. Trimming pared 3 bases from V and 6 bases from J, leaving 13 bases between. The CDR3 consists of 14 residues. The germline CDR1 and CDR2 sequences are SGHKS and YYEKEE (reference sequence). The CDR3 DNA follows: TGTGCCAGCAGCTCGACAACGAACAGAAACATTCAGTACATC. The encoded protein is CASSSTTNRNIQYI.

This clonotype was picked up many times. The rearrangement links TRBV10-2 to TRBJ2-3; D call uncertain. Trimming removed 6 bases at V and 7 bases at J, with 8 bases between. Germline CDR1 reads WSHSY; CDR2 reads SAAADI. This CDR3 is 11 amino acids long. The CDR3 coding sequence is TGCGCCAGCAGGGCAACCCATACGCAGTATTTT. Residues: CASRATHTQYF.

Remarks on this clonotype: A read error may explain this, as a much larger clone is one base away. The chain joins TRBV19 to TRBJ2-2, with D possibly being TRBD1 or TRBD2 (6 bases each). This CDR3 contains 14 residues. CDR1 is LNHDA and CDR2 is SQIVND in the germline V gene (reference sequence). CDR3 bases: TGTGCCAGTAGTGCCCAGGGGAGGACCGGGGAGCTGTCTTTT. It specifies CASSAQGRTGELSF.

The table lists this clonotype with many counts. The gene calls are TRBV28 and TRBJ1-4; D not resolved. The CDR3 totals 12 residues. CDR1 is MDHEN and CDR2 is SYDVKM in the germline V gene. The ends were cut back, 5 bases at V and 6 bases at J, with 7 bases in the middle. CDR3 coding DNA: TGTGCCAGCAGTGCCACTCATGAAAAACTGTTTTTT. Translation: CASSATHEKLFF.

This clonotype was recorded many times. This sequence joins TRBV29-1 and TRBJ2-7; possible D gene TRBD2, 5 bases. The V end was cut by 2 bases, the J end by 1 base, with 9 bases between. CDR3 length: 13 residues. Germline loops: CDR1 SQVTM, CDR2 ANQGSEA. DNA of the CDR3: TGCAGCGTTGAACACGGGGAATCCTACGAGCAGTACTTC. Its protein is CSVEHGESYEQYF.

On this clonotype itself: A much larger clonotype is one base distant, so this may be a read error. The genes are TRBV5-1 and TRBJ2-5; 7 bases match TRBD1. The V segment lost 5 bases and the J segment 4 bases; nucleotides outside the gene matches: 5. There are 13 residues in the CDR3. CDR1 and CDR2 (germline): SGHRS, YFSETQ. This chain's CDR3 is CASRGTALETQYF. The CDR3 DNA is TGCGCCAGCAGAGGGACAGCCCTAGAGACCCAGTACTTC.

For this clonotype: The conserved closing phenylalanine or tryptophan is absent in this CDR3, likely reflecting a read error. As DNA, the CDR3 is TGTGCCACCCCCTTTGCGGGGGGGTACAATGGGCAGTTCCTC. Its translation is CATPFAGGYNGQFL. The chain couples TRBV7-9 to TRBJ2-1, with 9 bases that match TRBD2. Germline values: CDR1 SEHNR, CDR2 FQNEAQ (reference sequence). CDR3 size: 14 residues.

This clonotype was recorded many times. The chain has TRBV20-1 and TRBJ2-7, with TRBD1 as a possible D gene (6 bases). CDR1 and CDR2 (germline): DFQATT, SNEGSKA (reference sequence). The ends were cut back, 1 base at V and 0 bases at J, with 10 bases in the middle. The CDR3 is 14 residues long. DNA of the CDR3: TGCAGTGCTAGAGGAACAGGGAGCTCCTACGAGCAGTACTTC. This codes for CSARGTGSSYEQYF.

There are many counts of this clonotype. The chain joins TRBV28 to TRBJ1-1; no definite D call. V was cut by 6 bases and J by 5 bases, with 10 bases left in between. The CDR3 contains 12 residues. Germline CDR1 reads MDHEN; CDR2 reads SYDVKM. CDR3 sequence (DNA): TGTGCCAGCAGGGAGGGATATACTGAAGCTTTCTTT. The encoded protein is CASREGYTEAFF. The full variable domain, rest sourced from reference TRBV28 and TRBJ1-1, is DVKVTQSSRYLVKRTGEKVFLECVQDMDHENMFWYRQDPGLGLRLIYFSYDVKMKEKGDIPEGYSVSREKKERFSLILESASTNQTSMYLCASREGYTEAFFGQGTRLTVV.

This clonotype was recorded many times. The CDR3 sequence is CASSYSSSNNEQFF. CDR3 bases: TGTGCCAGCAGTTACTCGTCCAGTAACAATGAGCAGTTCTTC. The chain has TRBV6-6 and TRBJ2-1; no clear D gene. V dropped 0 bases and J dropped 5 bases, with 8 bases sitting between them. CDR1 MNHNY and CDR2 SVGAGI come from the germline V gene (reference sequence). This CDR3 is built from 14 residues.

Remarks on this clonotype: Mismatch with germline at one junction end may stem from a read error. The genes are TRBV20-1 and TRBJ1-1; D remains unclear. The CDR3 has 10 amino acids. The germline CDR1 and CDR2 sequences are DFQATT and SNEGSKA (reference sequence). The CDR3 loop reads CSVRAREAFF. For the CDR3, the DNA is TGCAGTGTTAGAGCTAGAGAAGCTTTCTTT.

The V and J genes are TRBV30 and TRBJ1-1, with D hard to call. Germline assignment: CDR1 GTSNPN and CDR2 SVGIG (reference sequence). The CDR3 has 13 amino acids. V was pared by 3 bases and J by 1 base, with 9 bases between. The CDR3 reads CAWRRQENTEAFF. The CDR3 bases are TGTGCCTGGAGAAGGCAAGAGAACACTGAAGCTTTCTTT.

This clonotype has a count of ten or more. The CDR3 bases are TGTGCCAGCAGCGTCGACAGGGGCCAAGAGACCCAGTACTTC. It specifies CASSVDRGQETQYF. The chain is built from TRBV7-9 and TRBJ2-5; 8 nucleotides agree with TRBD1. Trimming at V came to 5 bases and at J to 1 base, leaving 3 bases not matched to a gene. The CDR3 loop spans 14 amino acids. Germline CDR1 reads SEHNR; CDR2 reads FQNEAQ (reference sequence).

The chain couples TRBV18 to TRBJ1-1; D is unclear. Looked up from germline, CDR1 is KGHSH and CDR2 is LQKENI. The CDR3 length is 15 residues. V was pared by 0 bases and J by 5 bases, with 13 bases between. The CDR3 DNA reads as TGTGCCAGCTCACCACCCACATTGTTGAGGACTGAAGCTTTCTTT. Translating it yields CASSPPTLLRTEAFF.

With respect to this clonotype: Given a much more abundant clone one base away, this may be a read error. The genes are TRBV28 and TRBJ2-3; D is possibly TRBD1 (6 bases). CDR1 and CDR2 from the germline V gene are MDHEN and SYDVKM. The V end was cut by 8 bases, the J end by 3 bases, with 18 bases between. The length of the CDR3 is 15 residues. CDR3 amino acids: CASETDRTRTDTQYF. CDR3 coding DNA: TGTGCCAGCGAAACCGACAGGACTCGTACAGATACGCAGTATTTT.

This clonotype was detected many times. The chain has TRBV24-1 and TRBJ2-1; D possibly corresponds to TRBD1 (6 bases). The CDR3 is 15 amino acids. The germline V and J ends were trimmed by 1 base and 5 bases, with 11 bases remaining between them. Germline CDR1 and CDR2: KGHDR and SFDVKD. The CDR3 loop reads CATSDLQGPHNEQFF. The CDR3 nucleotides read TGTGCCACCAGTGATTTACAGGGTCCACACAATGAGCAGTTCTTC.

This clonotype has just a few counts. The chain has TRBV9 and TRBJ2-3; TRBD2 matches 7 bases. CDR1 SGDLS and CDR2 YYNGEE come from the germline V gene. With V trimmed by 0 bases and J by 4 bases, 8 bases remained unmatched. The CDR3 has 16 amino acids. CDR3: CASSVDVGGSADTQYF. In nucleotides, the CDR3 is TGTGCCAGCAGCGTAGATGTGGGGGGGAGCGCAGATACGCAGTATTTT.

This clonotype was counted ten times or more. The J gene is TRBJ2-1, the V gene TRBV20-1; 7 bases are shared with TRBD2. The CDR3 runs to 16 residues. Germline V gives CDR1 DFQATT, CDR2 SNEGSKA (reference sequence). V was clipped by 0 bases and J by 10 bases; unmatched bases: 15. CDR3 bases: TGCAGTGCTAGAGAAAGGACTAGGGAGGTTTCCGGCGAGCAGTTCTTC. Translating gives CSARERTREVSGEQFF.

In its sample, this clonotype was seen many times. This rearrangement joins TRBV6-2 or TRBV6-3 to TRBJ2-7, with 7 bases lining up with TRBD2. Trimming at V came to 4 bases and at J to 3 bases, leaving 0 bases not matched to a gene. The CDR3 loop spans 12 amino acids. Germline V lookup: CDR1 MNHEY, CDR2 SVGEGT. CDR3 DNA: TGTGCCAGCAGTTGGGGGGGCTACGAGCAGTACTTC. The encoded protein is CASSWGGYEQYF.

This clonotype came up many times. The chain links TRBV3-1 to TRBJ2-1; D remains unclear. CDR3 length: 12 amino acids. CDR1 and CDR2 from the germline V gene are LGHDT and YNNKEL (reference sequence). The V end was cut by 4 bases, the J end by 3 bases, with 4 bases between. The CDR3 DNA follows: TGTGCCAGCAGCCGAAACTACAATGAGCAGTTCTTC. Translation: CASSRNYNEQFF.

This clonotype was seen more than once but under ten times. The chain employs TRBV5-1 and TRBJ2-3; D might be TRBD2 (7 bases). The CDR3 sequence is 16 residues long. The V gene lost 0 bases and the J gene lost 1 base, with 12 bases spanning the gap. CDR1 SGHRS and CDR2 YFSETQ come from the germline V gene. CDR3 DNA sequence: TGCGCCAGCAGCTTGGCCGGGGGGCGGGGCACAGATACGCAGTATTTT. Amino acid sequence: CASSLAGGRGTDTQYF.

This clonotype has only a few counts. This chain connects TRBV4-1 to TRBJ1-1, with D hard to call. The CDR3 spans 17 residues. Trimming took off 0 bases at V and 7 bases at J, with 21 bases between the two ends. From germline, CDR1 is MGHRA and CDR2 YSYEKL. CDR3 nucleotides: TGCGCCAGCAGCCAAGATGGGTCTTCGGGGTGGGAGGGTGAAGCTTTCTTT. Translated, it gives CASSQDGSSGWEGEAFF.

This clonotype was picked up many times. The rearrangement links TRBV5-1 to TRBJ2-1; 11 bases line up with TRBD2. The CDR3 totals 15 residues. The V segment lost 0 bases and the J segment 9 bases; nucleotides outside the gene matches: 5. Germline CDR1 SGHRS, CDR2 YFSETQ. CDR3 amino acids: CASSLGLSGGGEQFF. CDR3 in DNA: TGCGCCAGCAGCTTGGGACTTAGCGGGGGGGGTGAGCAGTTCTTC.

To note about this clonotype: This may come from a read error, since a much larger clone is one base off. The chain is built from TRBV7-6 and TRBJ1-4; 7 bases align to TRBD1. Germline V gene sequence: CDR1 SGHVS, CDR2 FNYEAQ. The CDR3 extends over 15 amino acids. The CDR3 DNA reads as TGTGCCAGCAGCTTGACCGGGACAGTAAATGAAAAACTGCTTTTT. Residues: CASSLTGTVNEKLLF. Using reference TRBV7-6 and TRBJ1-4 for the parts outside the CDR3, the full variable domain is GAGVSQSPRYKVTKRGQDVALRCDPISGHVSLYWYRQALGQGPEFLTYFNYEAQQDKSGLPNDRFSAERPEGSISTLTIQRTEQRDSAMYRCASSLTGTVNEKLLFGSGTQLSVL.